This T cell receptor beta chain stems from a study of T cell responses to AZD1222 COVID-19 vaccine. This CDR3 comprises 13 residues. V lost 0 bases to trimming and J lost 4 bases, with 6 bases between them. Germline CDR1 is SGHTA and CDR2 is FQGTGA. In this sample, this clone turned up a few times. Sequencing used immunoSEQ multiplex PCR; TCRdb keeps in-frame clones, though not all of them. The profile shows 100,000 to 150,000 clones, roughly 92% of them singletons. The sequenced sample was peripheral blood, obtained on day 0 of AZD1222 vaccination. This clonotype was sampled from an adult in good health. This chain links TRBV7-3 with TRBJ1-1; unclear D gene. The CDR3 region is CASSLTGITEAFF. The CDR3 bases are TGTGCCAGCAGCTTAACAGGGATCACTGAAGCTTTCTTT.